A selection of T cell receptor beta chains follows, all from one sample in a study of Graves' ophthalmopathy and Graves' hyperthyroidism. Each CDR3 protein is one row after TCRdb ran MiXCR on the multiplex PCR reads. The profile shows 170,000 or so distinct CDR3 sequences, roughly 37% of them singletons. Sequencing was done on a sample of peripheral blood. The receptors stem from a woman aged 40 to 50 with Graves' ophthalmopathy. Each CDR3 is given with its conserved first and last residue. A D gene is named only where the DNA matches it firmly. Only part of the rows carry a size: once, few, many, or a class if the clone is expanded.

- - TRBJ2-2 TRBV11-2 TGTGCCAGCAGCTTAGATCTCCTATCAACCGGGGAGCTGTTTTTT CASSLDLLSTGELFF
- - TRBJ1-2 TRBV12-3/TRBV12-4 TGTGCCAGCAGTCTCCGGGACACCGATGGCTACACCTTC CASSLRDTDGYTF
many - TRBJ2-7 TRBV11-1 TGTGCCAGCAGCTCGAGGCGGGGGGACAGCTACGAGCAGTACTTC CASSSRRGDSYEQYF
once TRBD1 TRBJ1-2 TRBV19 TGTGCCAGTAGTATAGGGACAGGCTCTGGCTACACCTTC CASSIGTGSGYTF
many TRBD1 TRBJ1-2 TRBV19 TGTGCCAGTAGCCGACAGGGCCAGGACTATGGCTACACCTTC CASSRQGQDYGYTF
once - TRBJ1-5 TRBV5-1 TGCGCCAGCAGCTTGGGAGGGGCACAGCCCGAATTTAGCAATCAGCCCCAGCATTTT CASSLGGAQPEFSNQPQHF
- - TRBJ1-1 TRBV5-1 TGCGCCAGCAGCCTGGCCAGGGGTTTGAACACTGAAGCTTTCTTT CASSLARGLNTEAFF
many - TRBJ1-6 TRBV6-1 TGTGCCAGCAGGGCGGACAGCGACTATAATTCACCCCTCCACTTT CASRADSDYNSPLHF
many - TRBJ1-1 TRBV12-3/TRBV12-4 TGTGCCAGCAGTTTAGAAGGGGCTGGAGCTTTCTTT CASSLEGAGAFF
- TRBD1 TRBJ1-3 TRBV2 TGTGCCAGCAGTGACAGGGGGCTGGACACCATATATTTT CASSDRGLDTIYF
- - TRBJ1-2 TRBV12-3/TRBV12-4 TGTGCCAGCAGCCCTGGACATAGAGCTTATGGCTACACCTTC CASSPGHRAYGYTF
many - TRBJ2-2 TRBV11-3 TGTGCCAGCAGCTTATTGGCAGCGAACACCGGGGAGCTGTTTTTT CASSLLAANTGELFF
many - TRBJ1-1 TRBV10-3 TGTGCCATCAGGATCGGTCAGGGTATGGACACTGAAGCTTTCTTT CAIRIGQGMDTEAFF
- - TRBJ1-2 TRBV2 TGTGCCAGCAGTGTTGACAGTTGGGGCTACACCTTC CASSVDSWGYTF
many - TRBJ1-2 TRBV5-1 TGCGCCAGCAGCTCACAATTCCGGACGGTGCGATTTGTAAGCTACACCTTC CASSSQFRTVRFVSYTF
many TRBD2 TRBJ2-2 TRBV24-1 TGTGCCACCAGTGATGTTTCGGGACTAGCGGGGGGCGACACCGGGGAGCTGTTTTTT CATSDVSGLAGGDTGELFF
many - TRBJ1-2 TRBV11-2 TGTGCCAGCAGAGACCAGGGAATCTCTGGCTACACCTTC CASRDQGISGYTF
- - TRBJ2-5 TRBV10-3 TGTGCCCTACGTCGTGAATTAGTAGAGACCCAGTACTTC CALRRELVETQYF
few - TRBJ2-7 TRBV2 TGTGCCAGCAGTGAACGGTCGGTGGGCCTGTCCTACGAGCAGTACTTC CASSERSVGLSYEQYF
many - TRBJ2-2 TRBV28 TGTGCCAGCAGTTTCCTCGGGGAGCTGTTTTTT CASSFLGELFF
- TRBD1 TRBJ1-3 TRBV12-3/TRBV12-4 TGTGCCAGCAGCGACCCAGGGGGCTCTGGAAACACCATATATTTT CASSDPGGSGNTIYF
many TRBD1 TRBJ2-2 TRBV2 TGTGCCAGCAGGATCCGGACACGGGGACAGGGGACGAACACCGGGGAGCTGTTTTTT CASRIRTRGQGTNTGELFF
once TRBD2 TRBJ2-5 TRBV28 TGTGCCAGCAGCCTTCCCGGTGGGGGGGGCCAAGAGACCCAGTACTTC CASSLPGGGGQETQYF
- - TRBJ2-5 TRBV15 TGTGCCACCAGCAGAGCACCGCGGGGAGAGACCCAGTACTTC CATSRAPRGETQYF
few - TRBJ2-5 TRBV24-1 TGTGCCACCAGTGGTGGGTACCAAGAGACCCAGTACTTC CATSGGYQETQYF
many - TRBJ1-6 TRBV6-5 TGTGCCAGCAGTTACTCCACCGGGACCGCTTCATCACCCCTCCACTTT CASSYSTGTASSPLHF
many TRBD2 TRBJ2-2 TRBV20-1 TGCAGTGCTAGAGATCGACTAGCGGGAGGCGATGGGGAGCTGTTTTTT CSARDRLAGGDGELFF
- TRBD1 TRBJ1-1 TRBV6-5 TGTGCCAGCAGTTCACACGGACAGGGGAACACTGAAGCTTTCTTT CASSSHGQGNTEAFF
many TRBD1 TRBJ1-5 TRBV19 TGTGCCACAAGTGGGGCGGGACAGGGGTTGTTTCGCAATCAGCCCCAGCATTTT CATSGAGQGLFRNQPQHF
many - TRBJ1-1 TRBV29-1 TGCAGCGTTGAGGGAAGGGAGTCCCTGACTGAAGCTTTCTTT CSVEGRESLTEAFF